The rows below give T cell receptor beta chains drawn from one sample of a study of T cell repertoires in cytomegalovirus infection. Each CDR3 protein is one row after TCRdb ran MiXCR on the reads. The repertoire consists of around 490,000 distinct CDR3 sequences, with about 25% occurring once and the leading ten covering less than 15%. Sequencing was performed on PBMCs. These receptors were collected from a human donor in good health (CMV status not recorded). Some clones in this sample may be carry-over from other donors' samples. Each CDR3 is given with its conserved first and last residue. The D gene is left open where the match is weak. A row's size may be missing; if present it is once, few, many or a size class.

j_call	clone_size	d_call	v_call	cdr3_nt	cdr3_aa
TRBJ1-5	.	TRBD1	TRBV19	TGTGCCAGTAGTATGGGGGTAGGGACAGGGGTATGGCAGCCCCAGCATTTT	CASSMGVGTGVWQPQHF
TRBJ2-1	.	TRBD2	TRBV11-2	TGTGCCAGCAGCCCCGTTCGTGTTGGGCGGGGGAGATACAATGAGCAGTTCTTC	CASSPVRVGRGRYNEQFF
TRBJ2-7	.	TRBD1	TRBV2	TGTGCCTCTCAGTTCGGGACAGGGGGCGAGCAGTACTTC	CASQFGTGGEQYF
TRBJ2-1	few	.	TRBV11-1	TGTGCCAGCAGTTTGACTAGTCGGTTCGTGTACAATGAGCAGTTCTTC	CASSLTSRFVYNEQFF
TRBJ2-4	few	.	TRBV12-3/TRBV12-4	TGTGCCAGCAGTTTTTCGGGGACCAACATTCAGTACTTC	CASSFSGTNIQYF
TRBJ2-2	.	.	TRBV7-2	TGTGCCAGCAGCCCATCTCGATCCACCGGGGAGCTGTTTTTT	CASSPSRSTGELFF
TRBJ1-1	.	.	TRBV6-2/TRBV6-3	TGTGCCAGCAACGGGGGGGGGAAGGACATGAACACTGAAGCTTTCTTT	CASNGGGKDMNTEAFF
TRBJ2-4	few	TRBD2	TRBV6-1	TGTGCCAGCAAGGAGAATAGCGGGAGAGGGACCAAAAACATTCAGTACTTC	CASKENSGRGTKNIQYF
TRBJ1-1	once	.	TRBV6-8	TGTGCCAGCAGCCCCTTCCCTTTCGCAGGGCCCGAAACTGAAGCTTTCTTT	CASSPFPFAGPETEAFF
TRBJ1-2	.	TRBD1	TRBV4-3	TGCGCCAGCAGCCCGTACAGGGGCGAGTATGGCTACACCTTC	CASSPYRGEYGYTF
TRBJ2-5	few	TRBD1	TRBV24-1	TGTGCCACCAGTGATTACAAGGGGGCAGAGACCCAGTACTTC	CATSDYKGAETQYF
TRBJ2-2	.	.	TRBV7-6	TGTGCCAGCAGCCCGATGGGGGGCACCGGGGAGCTGTTTTTT	CASSPMGGTGELFF
TRBJ1-5	many	.	TRBV7-8	TGTGCCAGCAGCCGAGGGGGGGGGACTAGCAATCAGCCCCAGCATTTT	CASSRGGGTSNQPQHF
TRBJ1-5	few	.	TRBV6-2/TRBV6-3	TGTGCCAGCAGTTACCTCTGGACCTGGGGAAATCAGCCCCAGCATTTT	CASSYLWTWGNQPQHF
TRBJ1-1	many	.	TRBV7-8	TGTGCCAGCAGCTCGCAGAACGTAAGGGCGGCAAGTACTGAAGCTTTCTTT	CASSSQNVRAASTEAFF